Below, one T cell receptor beta chain is given with its context. The antigen remains undetermined. Clones were sequenced by immunoSEQ multiplex PCR, and TCRdb holds only the in-frame ones, with some missing. The sample shows about 55,000 clones, about 85% of them seen only once. CDR1 is SGHRS, CDR2 YFSETQ, per germline. The CDR3 has 17 residues. Trimming took 0 bases from V and 1 from J, leaving 17 bases between them. This specimen belongs to a study of T cell responses to AZD1222 COVID-19 vaccine. Points from the study as a whole: The peak T cell response came first, and repertoires were sampled only after it. Baseline seropositivity occurred in only a handful of AZD1222 recipients. There were mostly white British donors and more females than males, and clonal diversity was possibly underestimated.

The sequence was collected from an adult in good health. The material sequenced was peripheral blood, taken on day 0 of AZD1222 vaccination. The V and J genes are TRBV5-1 and TRBJ2-7; D gene ambiguous. CDR3 DNA: TGCGCCAGCAGCTTGGGTCCCTTGGTGGGAATATCCTACGAGCAGTACTTC. Translating gives CASSLGPLVGISYEQYF. The full variable domain, in which reference TRBV5-1 and TRBJ2-7 provide the parts outside the CDR3, is KAGVTQTPRYLIKTRGQQVTLSCSPISGHRSVSWYQQTPGQGLQFLFEYFSETQRNKGNFPGRFSGRQFSNSRSEMNVSTLELGDSALYLCASSLGPLVGISYEQYFGPGTRLTVT.